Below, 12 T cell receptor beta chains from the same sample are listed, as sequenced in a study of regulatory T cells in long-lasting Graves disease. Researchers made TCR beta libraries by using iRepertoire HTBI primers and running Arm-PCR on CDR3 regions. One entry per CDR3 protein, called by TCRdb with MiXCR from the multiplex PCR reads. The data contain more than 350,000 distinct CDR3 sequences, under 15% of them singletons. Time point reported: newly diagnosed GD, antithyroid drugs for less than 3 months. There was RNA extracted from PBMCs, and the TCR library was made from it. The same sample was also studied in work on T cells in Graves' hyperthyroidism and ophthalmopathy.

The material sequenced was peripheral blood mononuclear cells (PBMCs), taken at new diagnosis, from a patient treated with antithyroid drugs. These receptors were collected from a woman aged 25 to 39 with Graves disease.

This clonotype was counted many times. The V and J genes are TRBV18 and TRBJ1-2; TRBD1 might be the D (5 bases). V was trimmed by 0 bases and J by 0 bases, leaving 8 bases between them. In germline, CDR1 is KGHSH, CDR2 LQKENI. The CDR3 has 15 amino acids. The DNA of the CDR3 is TGTGCCAGCTCACCACCGACAGTTACTAACTATGGCTACACCTTC. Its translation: CASSPPTVTNYGYTF.

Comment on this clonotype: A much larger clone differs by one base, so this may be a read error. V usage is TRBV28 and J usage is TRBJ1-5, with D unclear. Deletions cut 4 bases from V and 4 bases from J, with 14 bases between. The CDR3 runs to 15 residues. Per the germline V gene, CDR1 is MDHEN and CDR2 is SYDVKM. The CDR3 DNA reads TGTGCCAGCAGTTCGAGAAGCCTTCCTAATCAGCCCCAGCATTTT. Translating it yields CASSSRSLPNQPQHF. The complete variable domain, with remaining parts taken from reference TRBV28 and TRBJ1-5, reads DVKVTQSSRYLVKRTGEKVFLECVQDMDHENMFWYRQDPGLGLRLIYFSYDVKMKEKGDIPEGYSVSREKKERFSLILESASTNQTSMYLCASSSRSLPNQPQHFGDGTRLSIL.

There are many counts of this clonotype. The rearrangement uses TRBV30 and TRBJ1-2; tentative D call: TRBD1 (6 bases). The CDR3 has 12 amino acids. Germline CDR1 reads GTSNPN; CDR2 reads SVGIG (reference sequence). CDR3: CAVGTLNYGYTF. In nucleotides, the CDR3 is TGTGCTGTGGGGACACTCAACTATGGCTACACCTTC.

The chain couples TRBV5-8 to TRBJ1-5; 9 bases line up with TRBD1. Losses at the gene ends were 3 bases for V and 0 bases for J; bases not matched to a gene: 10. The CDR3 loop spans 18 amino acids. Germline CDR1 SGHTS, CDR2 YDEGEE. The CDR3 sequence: CASSSGTGWYHSNQPQHF. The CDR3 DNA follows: TGTGCCAGCAGCTCCGGGACAGGGTGGTACCATAGCAATCAGCCCCAGCATTTT.

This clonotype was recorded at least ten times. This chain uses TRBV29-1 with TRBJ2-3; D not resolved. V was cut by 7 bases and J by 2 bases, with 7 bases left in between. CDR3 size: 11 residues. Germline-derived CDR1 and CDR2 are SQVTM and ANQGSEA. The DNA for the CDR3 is TGCAGCGAAAGGGTCACAGATACGCAGTATTTT. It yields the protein CSERVTDTQYF.

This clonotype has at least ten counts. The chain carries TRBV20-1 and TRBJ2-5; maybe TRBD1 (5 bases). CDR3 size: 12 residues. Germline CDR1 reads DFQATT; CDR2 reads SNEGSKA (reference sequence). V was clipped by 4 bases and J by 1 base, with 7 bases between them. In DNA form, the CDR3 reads TGCAGTGCTACTACAGGCCAAGAGACCCAGTACTTC. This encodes CSATTGQETQYF.

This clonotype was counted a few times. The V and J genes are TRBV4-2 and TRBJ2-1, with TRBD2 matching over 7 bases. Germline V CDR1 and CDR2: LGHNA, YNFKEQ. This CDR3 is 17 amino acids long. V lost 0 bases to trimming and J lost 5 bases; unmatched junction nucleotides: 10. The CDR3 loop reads CASSQDKMTGGNNEQFF. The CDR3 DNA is TGTGCCAGCAGCCAAGATAAAATGACGGGAGGCAACAATGAGCAGTTCTTC.

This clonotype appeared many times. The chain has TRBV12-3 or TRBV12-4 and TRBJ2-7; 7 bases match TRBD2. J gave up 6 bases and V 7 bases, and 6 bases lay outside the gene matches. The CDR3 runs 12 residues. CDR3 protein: CASTLGLSEQYF. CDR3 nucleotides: TGTGCCAGCACTCTGGGACTATCCGAGCAGTACTTC.

CDR3 region: CASSGHIGNGLAVQYF. The CDR3 DNA reads TGTGCCAGCAGTGGACACATTGGGAATGGACTAGCTGTGCAGTACTTC. The chain links TRBV6-2 or TRBV6-3 to TRBJ2-7; 8 nucleotides match TRBD2. The germline V gene has CDR1 MNHEY and CDR2 SVGEGT. The CDR3 sequence is 16 residues long. With V trimmed by 5 bases and J by 9 bases, 18 bases remained unmatched.

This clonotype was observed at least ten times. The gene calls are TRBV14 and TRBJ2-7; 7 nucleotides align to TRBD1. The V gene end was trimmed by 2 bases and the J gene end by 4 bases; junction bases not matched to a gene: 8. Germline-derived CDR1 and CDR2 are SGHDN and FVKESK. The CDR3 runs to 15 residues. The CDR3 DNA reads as TGTGCCAGCAGCCAAACAGGGGCCCCTCTTTACGAGCAGTACTTC. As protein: CASSQTGAPLYEQYF. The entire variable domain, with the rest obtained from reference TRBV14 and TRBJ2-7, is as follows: EAGVTQFPSHSVIEKGQTVTLRCDPISGHDNLYWYRRVMGKEIKFLLHFVKESKQDESGMPNNRFLAERTGGTYSTLKVQPAELEDSGVYFCASSQTGAPLYEQYFGPGTRLTVT.

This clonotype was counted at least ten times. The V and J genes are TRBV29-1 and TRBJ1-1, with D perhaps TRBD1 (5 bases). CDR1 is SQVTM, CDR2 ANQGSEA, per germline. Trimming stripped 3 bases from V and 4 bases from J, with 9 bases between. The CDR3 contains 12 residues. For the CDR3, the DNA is TGCAGCGTTGATACAGGAAGCACTGAAGCTTTCTTT. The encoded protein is CSVDTGSTEAFF.

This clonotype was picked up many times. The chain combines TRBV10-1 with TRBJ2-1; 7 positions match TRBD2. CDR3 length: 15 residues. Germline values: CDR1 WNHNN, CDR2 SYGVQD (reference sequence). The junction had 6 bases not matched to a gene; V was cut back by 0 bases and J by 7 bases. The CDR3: CASSESAGVENEQFF. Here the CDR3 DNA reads TGCGCCAGCAGTGAGTCCGCGGGAGTAGAGAATGAGCAGTTCTTC.